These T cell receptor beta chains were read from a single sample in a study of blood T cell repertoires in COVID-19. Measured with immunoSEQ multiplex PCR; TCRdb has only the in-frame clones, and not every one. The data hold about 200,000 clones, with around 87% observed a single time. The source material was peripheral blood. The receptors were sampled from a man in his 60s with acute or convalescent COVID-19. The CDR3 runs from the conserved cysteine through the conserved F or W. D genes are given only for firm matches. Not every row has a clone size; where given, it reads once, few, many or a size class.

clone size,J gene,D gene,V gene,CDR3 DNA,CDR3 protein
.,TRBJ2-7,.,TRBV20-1,TGCAGTGCTAGCTACAGTACGGAGCAGTACTTC,CSASYSTEQYF
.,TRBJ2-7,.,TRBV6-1,TGTGCCAGCAGTGAAGAATCCGGGACAAGCTCCTACGAGCAGTACTTC,CASSEESGTSSYEQYF
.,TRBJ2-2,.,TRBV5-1,TGCGCCAGCAGAGCTGGGGGCGGCACCGGGGAGCTGTTTTTT,CASRAGGGTGELFF
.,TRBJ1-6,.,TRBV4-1,TGCGCCAGCAGCCAAGTCTCGGACACCCTGTCACCCCTCCACTTT,CASSQVSDTLSPLHF
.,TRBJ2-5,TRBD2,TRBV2,TGTGCCAGCACCGGGACTAGGGTAGAGACCCAGTACTTC,CASTGTRVETQYF
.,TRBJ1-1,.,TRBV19,TGTGCCAGTAGTATCCCCCACAGGGAGAACACTGAAGCTTTCTTT,CASSIPHRENTEAFF
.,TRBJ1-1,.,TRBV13,TGTGCCAGCAGCTTACCGACAGGAGTCTTAACTACTGAAGCTTTCTTT,CASSLPTGVLTTEAFF
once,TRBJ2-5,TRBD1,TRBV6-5,TGTGCCAGCAGTTCCCACAGGGGGCGAGGGACCCAGTACTTC,CASSSHRGRGTQYF
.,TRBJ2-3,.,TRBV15,TGTGCCACCAGCACCTTCACAGATACGCAGTATTTT,CATSTFTDTQYF
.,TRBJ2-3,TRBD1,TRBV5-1,TGCGCCAGCAGCTTGAACAGGGGGGGCACAGATACGCAGTATTTT,CASSLNRGGTDTQYF
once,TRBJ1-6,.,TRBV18,TGTGCCAGCTCATCCGGGAACACGGGATCACCCCTCCACTTT,CASSSGNTGSPLHF
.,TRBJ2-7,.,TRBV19,TGTGCCAGTAGTATAGTGGGGCAGGGCCGGGAGCAGTACTTC,CASSIVGQGREQYF
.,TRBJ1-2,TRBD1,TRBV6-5,TGTGCCAGCAGTTGGGGACAGGGTAGAGGGGCTTATGGCTACACCTTC,CASSWGQGRGAYGYTF
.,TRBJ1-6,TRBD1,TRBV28,TGTGCCAGCGTGACAGGGACCTATTCACCCCTCCACTTT,CASVTGTYSPLHF
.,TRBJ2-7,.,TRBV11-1,TGTGCCAGCAGCTCAAACTCAGGCGGGTACGAGCAGTACTTC,CASSSNSGGYEQYF
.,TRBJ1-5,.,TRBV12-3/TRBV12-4,TGTGCCAGCAGTATCGAGAGACAGCCCCAGCATTTT,CASSIERQPQHF
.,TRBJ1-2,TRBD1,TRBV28,TGTGCCAGCAAAAGTGGGACAGGGCCCGACTATGGCTACACCTTC,CASKSGTGPDYGYTF
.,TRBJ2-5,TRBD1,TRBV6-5,TGTGCCAGCAGTTTAGATCCGGGACAGCAAGAGACCCAGTACTTC,CASSLDPGQQETQYF
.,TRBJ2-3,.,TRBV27,TGTGCCAGCAGTTTAGCCCGGTTCAGCACAGATACGCAGTATTTT,CASSLARFSTDTQYF
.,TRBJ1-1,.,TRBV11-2,TGTGCCAGCAGCATTACCCCAGGGGCCAGCCAACAATTT,CASSITPGASQQF
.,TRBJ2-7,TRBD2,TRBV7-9,TGTGCCAGCAGCTTACCCGGCGGGGGCGAGCAGTACTTC,CASSLPGGGEQYF
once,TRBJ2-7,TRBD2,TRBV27,TGTGCCAGCAGCCTCCAAGCGGGGAGCTCCTACGAGCAGTACTTC,CASSLQAGSSYEQYF
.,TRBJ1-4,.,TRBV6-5,TGTGCCAGCAGCCACCGGGGGGTAGGAGAAAAACTGTTTTTT,CASSHRGVGEKLFF
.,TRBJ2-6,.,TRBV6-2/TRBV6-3,TGTGCCAGCAGTTCGGCAGCTAGCTCTGGGGCCAACGTCCTGACTTTC,CASSSAASSGANVLTF
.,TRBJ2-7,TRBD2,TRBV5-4,TGTGCCAGCACCTTCAGCATTGGGACTAGCGCGTCTTGGACCTACGAGCAGTACTTC,CASTFSIGTSASWTYEQYF
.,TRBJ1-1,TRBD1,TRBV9,TGTGCCAGCAGCCGACAGGGGGCGAACACTGAAGCTTTCTTT,CASSRQGANTEAFF
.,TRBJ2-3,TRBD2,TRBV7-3,TGTGCCAGCAGCCTTAGCGGGGGGGCCGTAGATACGCAGTATTTT,CASSLSGGAVDTQYF
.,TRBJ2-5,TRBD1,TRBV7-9,TGTGCCAGCAGCGGCCGGGACAGGGGGGAACAAGAGACCCAGTACTTC,CASSGRDRGEQETQYF
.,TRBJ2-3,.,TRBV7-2,TGTGCCAGCAGCTTAGTCGGGGGAAAAGATACGCAGTATTTT,CASSLVGGKDTQYF
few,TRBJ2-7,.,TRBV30,TGTGCCTGGAGCGTAGGCGGGGTAGAGGTCGAGCAGTACTTC,CAWSVGGVEVEQYF